The clone carrying this T cell receptor (beta chain) was observed a handful of times. The authors prepared the TCRbeta library with unique molecular identifiers. TCRdb reprocessed the PCR reads via MiXCR and lists one record per CDR3 protein. This sample carries 250,000 to 300,000 distinct CDR3 sequences, approximately 9.8% of them seen once, and the ten largest clones take about 9.4%. The sample is drawn from a study of T-cell reconstitution after alpha-beta-depleted transplantation in children. This CDR3 spans 15 amino acids. The V gene's germline CDR1 is SGHVS and CDR2 FNYEAQ. V lost 1 base and J lost 0, with 8 bases in between.

The sequence came from a human donor who donated a stem cell graft to a child with SCID. The sample here was PBMCs from the stem cell graft donor, taken from the stem cell graft. The chain carries TRBV7-6 and TRBJ2-3; maybe TRBD2 (5 bases). CDR3 sequence reads: CASSLEADSTDTQYF. In DNA, the CDR3 is TGTGCCAGCAGCTTAGAAGCGGATAGCACAGATACGCAGTATTTT.